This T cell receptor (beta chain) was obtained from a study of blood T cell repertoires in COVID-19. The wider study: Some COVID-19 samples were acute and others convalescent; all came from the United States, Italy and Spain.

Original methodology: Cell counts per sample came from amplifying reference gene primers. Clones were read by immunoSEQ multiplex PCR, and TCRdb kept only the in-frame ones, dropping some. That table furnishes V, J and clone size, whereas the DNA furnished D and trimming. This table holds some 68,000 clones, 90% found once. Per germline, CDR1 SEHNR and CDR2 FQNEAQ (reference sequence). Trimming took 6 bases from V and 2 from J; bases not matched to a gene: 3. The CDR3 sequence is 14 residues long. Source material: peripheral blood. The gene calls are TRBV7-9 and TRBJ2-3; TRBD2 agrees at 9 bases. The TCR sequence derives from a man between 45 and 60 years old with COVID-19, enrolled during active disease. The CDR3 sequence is CASRPGLATDTQYF. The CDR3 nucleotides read TGTGCCAGCAGGCCGGGACTAGCCACAGATACGCAGTATTTT.